The 20 T cell receptor beta chains given below trace back to one sample, sequenced in a study of graft-versus-host responses after intestinal transplantation. There were approximately 200,000 CFSE-labeled responder cells plated together with approximately 200,000 irradiated, violet-dye-labeled stimulator cells. TCRdb keeps only in-frame clones here, not all; method: immunoSEQ multiplex PCR. This sample has fewer than 9,500 clones; about 33% occur once, and the top ten carry around 2.8%. Sequencing used alloreactive CD8+ T cells from a mixed lymphocyte reaction culture, obtained before transplantation. Subset specified: CFSE-low proliferating T cells sorted from roughly 6-day pre-transplant mixed lymphocyte reaction (GvH or HvG direction). These receptors all stem from a human patient who was an organ donor for intestinal transplantation.

In its sample, this clone ranks as medium-sized. This chain links TRBV4-1 with TRBJ2-2, with 7 bases that match TRBD2. Germline V gives CDR1 MGHRA, CDR2 YSYEKL. Trimming took 4 bases from V and 6 from J; bases not matched to a gene: 11. The length of the CDR3 is 16 residues. CDR3 loop: CASSPQLAVISGELFF. For the CDR3, the DNA is TGCGCCAGCAGCCCCCAGCTAGCGGTGATTTCCGGGGAGCTGTTTTTT.

The sample holds a few counts of this clone. The CDR3 region has the DNA TGTGCCAGCAGCGAGGGGGCGGGTCAGCCCCAGCATTTT. Amino acid sequence: CASSEGAGQPQHF. The rearrangement joins TRBV28 to TRBJ1-5; 7 positions agree with TRBD1. The germline V gene has CDR1 MDHEN and CDR2 SYDVKM. This CDR3 is 13 amino acids long. V lost 6 bases, J lost 6 bases, and 5 bases stayed unmatched.

Only a few counts were recorded for this clone. CDR3 sequence (DNA): TGTGCCAGCAGTAACGACGGAGCTAACTATGGCTACACCTTC. The encoded protein is CASSNDGANYGYTF. The chain links TRBV6-6 to TRBJ1-2; D gene ambiguous. From germline, CDR1 is MNHNY and CDR2 SVGAGI (reference sequence). Trimming took 5 bases from V and 0 from J, leaving 10 bases between them. This CDR3 has 14 residues.

This clone was detected a few times. The chain has TRBV6-5 and TRBJ1-5; a weak D match, TRBD1 (5 bases). The CDR3 contains 15 residues. The V end lost 7 bases, the J end lost 3 bases, and 16 bases lay between the germline ends. CDR1 and CDR2 from the germline V gene are MNHEY and SVGAGI. DNA of the CDR3: TGTGCCAGCACCTTCGACGGGGGGAACAATCAGCCCCAGCATTTT. As protein: CASTFDGGNNQPQHF.

By share, this clone counts as medium-sized (0.01 to 0.1%). The V call is TRBV19, the J call TRBJ1-5, with TRBD1 as a possible D gene (5 bases). Germline V CDR1 and CDR2: LNHDA, SQIVND (reference sequence). The CDR3 consists of 13 residues. The V and J ends lost 1 base and 10 bases respectively, with 11 bases between them. The CDR3 bases are TGTGCCAGTAGTATAGGGGGCCGCGGTCCCCAGCATTTT. Translated, it gives CASSIGGRGPQHF.

This clone showed up just a few times. This chain links TRBV7-2 with TRBJ2-7; 10 positions agree with TRBD2. This CDR3 region has 19 residues. Germline V gives CDR1 SGHTA, CDR2 FQGNSA. Trimming removed 2 bases from V and 2 bases from J; junction bases left unmatched: 15. DNA for the CDR3: TGTGCCAGCAGCTTAATATCAGGACTAGCGGCCCTCGGGGCCTACGAGCAGTACTTC. It is translated as CASSLISGLAALGAYEQYF. The full variable domain, in which reference TRBV7-2 and TRBJ2-7 provide the parts outside the CDR3, is GAGVSQSPSNKVTEKGKDVELRCDPISGHTALYWYRQSLGQGLEFLIYFQGNSAPDKSGLPSDRFSAERTGGSVSTLTIQRTQQEDSAVYLCASSLISGLAALGAYEQYFGPGTRLTVT.

V is TRBV4-1 and J is TRBJ2-1; D is possibly TRBD2 (5 bases). Germline CDR1 MGHRA, CDR2 YSYEKL. This CDR3 has 18 residues. V lost 1 base, J lost 4 bases, and 20 bases lay in between. Here the CDR3 reads CASSQVRGSPFLYNEQFF. CDR3 sequence (DNA): TGCGCCAGCAGCCAAGTTAGAGGGAGCCCCTTTTTGTACAATGAGCAGTTCTTC.

The chain joins TRBV29-1 to TRBJ1-3; D unclear. The CDR3 totals 13 residues. V was shortened by 3 bases and J by 0 bases, with 6 bases between the two germline ends. Germline V lookup: CDR1 SQVTM, CDR2 ANQGSEA. The chain's CDR3 is CSVDSGSGNTIYF. The DNA of the CDR3 is TGCAGCGTTGACAGCGGCTCTGGAAACACCATATATTTT.

V and J are TRBV6-6 and TRBJ1-2; D is unresolved. The CDR3 length is 14 residues. Germline values: CDR1 MNHNY, CDR2 SVGAGI (reference sequence). V lost 2 bases and J 4 bases, leaving 11 bases between the germline ends. CDR3 coding DNA: TGTGCCAGCAGTTACAGGTTTAGCAGCTATGGCTACACCTTC. Translating gives CASSYRFSSYGYTF.

This clone was counted only a few times. The chain is built from TRBV19 and TRBJ1-1; D unclear. Germline CDR1 and CDR2: LNHDA and SQIVND (reference sequence). V was pared by 1 base and J by 0 bases, with 9 bases between. The CDR3 has 15 residues. The CDR3 DNA reads as TGTGCCAGTAGTATAGGGACTTACATGAACACTGAAGCTTTCTTT. Translated: CASSIGTYMNTEAFF.

The V gene is TRBV7-6, the J gene TRBJ2-5, with TRBD2 matching over 14 bases. V dropped 5 bases and J dropped 5; count of bases not matched to a gene: 10. Germline V lookup: CDR1 SGHVS, CDR2 FNYEAQ. This CDR3 is built from 17 residues. Here the CDR3 reads CASSAWTSGGPRETQYF. Here the CDR3 DNA reads TGTGCCAGCAGCGCCTGGACTAGCGGGGGGCCGCGGGAGACCCAGTACTTC.

The rearrangement joins TRBV27 to TRBJ2-7; possible D gene TRBD1, 6 bases. The germline V and J ends were trimmed by 8 bases and 1 base, with 15 bases remaining between them. The CDR3 runs 14 residues. Germline V gene data show CDR1 as MNHEY and CDR2 as SMNVEV (reference sequence). The CDR3 protein is CASGRDGQSYEQYF. The CDR3 nucleotides read TGTGCCAGCGGACGGGACGGACAGTCCTACGAGCAGTACTTC.

The genes are TRBV30 and TRBJ1-1, with D possibly being TRBD1 (6 bases). Trimming took 1 base from V and 6 from J, leaving 18 bases between them. The CDR3 totals 15 residues. CDR1 GTSNPN and CDR2 SVGIG come from the germline V gene (reference sequence). The DNA for the CDR3 is TGTGCCTGGAGTGAGGGTCAGGGGCTTAAGGCTGAAGCTTTCTTT. It codes for CAWSEGQGLKAEAFF.

Only a few counts were recorded for this clone. The chain uses TRBV7-9 and TRBJ2-5; 7 nucleotides line up with TRBD2. J was trimmed by 7 bases and V by 5 bases; bases with no gene match: 16. The germline CDR1 and CDR2 sequences are SEHNR and FQNEAQ (reference sequence). CDR3 size: 16 residues. CDR3 loop: CASSRQAGENYVTQYF. The CDR3 coding sequence is TGTGCCAGCAGCCGTCAGGCGGGGGAGAATTACGTGACCCAGTACTTC. The whole variable domain, filled in from reference TRBV7-9 and TRBJ2-5, reads DTGVSQNPRHKITKRGQNVTFRCDPISEHNRLYWYRQTLGQGPEFLTYFQNEAQLEKSRLLSDRFSAERPKGSFSTLEIQRTEQGDSAMYLCASSRQAGENYVTQYFGPGTRLLVL.

The chain recombines TRBV11-3 with TRBJ2-5, with D possibly TRBD2 on 5 matching bases. The CDR3 runs to 13 residues. The ends were cut back, 5 bases at V and 7 bases at J, with 14 bases in the middle. CDR1 is SGHNT and CDR2 is YENEEA in the germline V gene. The DNA for the CDR3 is TGTGCCAGCAGCGTAGGACCGGGAAGGACCCAGTACTTC. Protein product: CASSVGPGRTQYF.

V is TRBV7-9 and J is TRBJ2-3; TRBD2 might be the D (5 bases). V was pared by 5 bases and J by 2 bases, with 23 bases between. Germline CDR1 is SEHNR and CDR2 is FQNEAQ (reference sequence). The CDR3 loop spans 18 amino acids. This CDR3 reads CASSPVSPFLAYTDTQYF. The CDR3 DNA sequence: TGTGCCAGCAGCCCCGTCTCCCCTTTTCTAGCCTACACAGATACGCAGTATTTT.

The chain couples TRBV6-5 to TRBJ2-7; D is possibly TRBD1 (6 bases). Trimming stripped 5 bases from V and 2 bases from J, with 13 bases between. This CDR3 has 14 residues. CDR1 is MNHEY and CDR2 is SVGAGI in the germline V gene. The CDR3 loop reads CASSPDSRPYEQYF. The CDR3 nucleotides read TGTGCCAGCAGTCCGGACAGCAGACCCTACGAGCAGTACTTC.

The V and J genes are TRBV5-8 and TRBJ2-3; TRBD2 is a possible D gene (5 bases). This CDR3 has 13 residues. V was cut by 7 bases and J by 6 bases, with 15 bases left in between. Germline CDR1 SGHTS, CDR2 YDEGEE. CDR3 nucleotide sequence: TGTGCCAGCCCCGGGCGAGGGTACGATACGCAGTATTTT. Residues: CASPGRGYDTQYF.

This clone was picked up a small number of times. The chain carries TRBV6-5 and TRBJ1-6, with D perhaps TRBD1 (6 bases). V was shortened by 5 bases and J by 10 bases, with 18 bases between the two germline ends. Germline assignment: CDR1 MNHEY and CDR2 SVGAGI. CDR3 length: 15 amino acids. CDR3 protein: CASSVGDTGGSPLHF. DNA for the CDR3: TGTGCCAGCAGTGTGGGGGACACGGGGGGCTCACCCCTCCACTTT.

DNA of the CDR3: TGTGCCAGCAGTTTATCCCTTACCTACGAGCAGTACTTC. Translation: CASSLSLTYEQYF. The chain has TRBV27 and TRBJ2-7; D unclear. There are 13 residues in the CDR3. Germline V gives CDR1 MNHEY, CDR2 SMNVEV (reference sequence). V shed 0 bases and J shed 2 bases, with 5 bases lying between them.